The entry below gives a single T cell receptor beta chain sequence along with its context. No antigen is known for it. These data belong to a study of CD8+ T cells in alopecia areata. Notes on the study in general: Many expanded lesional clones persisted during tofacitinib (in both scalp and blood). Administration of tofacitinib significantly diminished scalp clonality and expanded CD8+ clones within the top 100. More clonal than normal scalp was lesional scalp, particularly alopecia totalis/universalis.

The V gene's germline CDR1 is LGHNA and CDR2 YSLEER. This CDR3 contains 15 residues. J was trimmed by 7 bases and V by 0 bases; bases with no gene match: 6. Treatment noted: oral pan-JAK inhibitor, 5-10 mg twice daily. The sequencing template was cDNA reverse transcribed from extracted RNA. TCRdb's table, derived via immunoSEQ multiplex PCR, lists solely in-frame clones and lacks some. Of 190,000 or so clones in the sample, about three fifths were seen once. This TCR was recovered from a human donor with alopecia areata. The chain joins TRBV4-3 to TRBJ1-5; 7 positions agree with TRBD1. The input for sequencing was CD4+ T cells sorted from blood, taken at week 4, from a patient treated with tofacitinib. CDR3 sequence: CASSQDRGGGQPQHF. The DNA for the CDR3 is TGCGCCAGCAGCCAAGATCGAGGGGGCGGGCAGCCCCAGCATTTT.